Shown below are 30 T cell receptor beta chains from a single sample sequenced in a study of blood T cell repertoires in COVID-19 (TCRdb year 2020). Library construction relied on the immunoSEQ multiplex PCR assay. TCRdb took over this immuneACCESS table, retaining in-frame rearrangements with V and J assigned. Such tables are incomplete; in checked studies, under half of the missing clones stem from an unresolved V gene, and the remainder is unexplained. For this sample there are about 670,000 clones; 85% to 90% appear just once. More than 0.25% of the sample comes from the top ten. Sequenced material: peripheral blood. These receptors all come from a woman younger than 35 with acute or convalescent COVID-19.

J is TRBJ1-3 and V is TRBV19; tentative D call: TRBD1 (5 bases). There are 14 residues in the CDR3. The V end was cut by 9 bases, the J end by 3 bases, with 15 bases between. Germline CDR1 and CDR2: LNHDA and SQIVND (reference sequence). CDR3 sequence reads: CASLGWGDGNTIYF. For the CDR3, the DNA is TGTGCCAGCCTGGGCTGGGGGGATGGAAACACCATATATTTT.

The chain uses TRBV9 and TRBJ2-2; TRBD1 is a possible D gene (6 bases). The V gene lost 3 bases and the J gene lost 0 bases, with 9 bases spanning the gap. Germline assignment: CDR1 SGDLS and CDR2 YYNGEE. There are 15 residues in the CDR3. Here the CDR3 DNA reads TGTGCCAGCAGCGCGGACAGACCGAACACCGGGGAGCTGTTTTTT. It encodes CASSADRPNTGELFF.

This clone was found once. The genes are TRBV5-8 and TRBJ2-7, with TRBD1 matching 7 bases. From germline, CDR1 is SGHTS and CDR2 YDEGEE. J gave up 3 bases and V 6 bases, and 12 bases lay outside the gene matches. This CDR3 comprises 15 residues. The CDR3 DNA sequence: TGTGCCAGCACCAAATTCGCAGGGACAGTCTACGAGCAGTACTTC. This encodes CASTKFAGTVYEQYF. Complete variable domain (other parts from reference TRBV5-8 and TRBJ2-7): EAGVTQSPTHLIKTRGQQATLRCSPISGHTSVYWYQQALGLGLQFLLWYDEGEERNRGNFPPRFSGRQFPNYSSELNVNALELEDSALYLCASTKFAGTVYEQYFGPGTRLTVT.

V is TRBV10-3 and J is TRBJ1-5; TRBD1 might be the D (6 bases). The CDR3 sequence is 17 residues long. CDR1 is ENHRY, CDR2 SYGVKD, per germline. Between the trimmed V and J ends, which lost 2 bases and 1 base, there was a span of 15 bases. Here the CDR3 DNA reads TGTGCCATCAGTGAGCTACGACAGGTGGGGAGCAATCAGCCCCAGCATTTT. This sequence encodes CAISELRQVGSNQPQHF.

The chain joins TRBV11-2 to TRBJ1-1, with D maybe TRBD1 (6 bases). In germline, CDR1 is SGHAT, CDR2 FQNNGV. V was trimmed by 5 bases and J by 8 bases, leaving 9 bases between them. This CDR3 has 11 residues. The CDR3 nucleotides read TGTGCCAGCAGCCGACAGGTCGAAGCTTTCTTT. Translated: CASSRQVEAFF.

The V gene is TRBV18, the J gene TRBJ1-2; D gene uncertain. CDR3 length: 14 residues. The germline gives CDR1 KGHSH, CDR2 LQKENI. V shed 0 bases and J shed 2 bases, with 7 bases lying between them. The CDR3: CASSPPVLNYGYTF. The DNA for the CDR3 is TGTGCCAGCTCACCACCCGTTTTGAACTATGGCTACACCTTC.

The chain links TRBV5-5 to TRBJ2-1; a possible D gene is TRBD2 (5 bases). Germline V lookup: CDR1 SGHKS, CDR2 YYEKEE (reference sequence). Trimming left V 3 bases short and J 7 bases short, with 11 bases between. This CDR3 is built from 13 residues. CDR3 in amino acids: CASSSDRGNEQFF. The CDR3 nucleotides read TGTGCCAGCAGCTCCGACCGGGGTAATGAGCAGTTCTTC.

The table lists this clone with a count of one. V and J are TRBV6-5 and TRBJ1-4; D remains ambiguous. Germline V CDR1 and CDR2: MNHEY, SVGAGI. The V end was cut by 8 bases, the J end by 8 bases, with 18 bases between. The CDR3 is made up of 14 amino acids. In DNA, the CDR3 is TGTGCCAGCTCTGAGGCGGGGTCGGGAGAAAAACTGTTTTTT. Amino acids: CASSEAGSGEKLFF.

The chain employs TRBV9 and TRBJ1-2; 8 bases match TRBD1. Germline V gives CDR1 SGDLS, CDR2 YYNGEE. With 0 bases clipped from V and 8 bases from J, the junction kept 3 bases outside the gene matches. The CDR3 totals 13 residues. The CDR3 sequence is CASSVGRGQGYTF. Written as DNA, the CDR3 is TGTGCCAGCAGCGTAGGCAGGGGGCAAGGCTACACCTTC.

The chain joins TRBV13 to TRBJ1-1; weak D call: TRBD1 (5 bases). The germline V gene has CDR1 PRHDT and CDR2 FYEKMQ (reference sequence). The CDR3 totals 12 residues. V was pared by 3 bases and J by 10 bases, with 12 bases between. The CDR3 reads CASSFRPGGAFF. The CDR3 DNA reads TGTGCCAGCAGCTTTCGACCGGGGGGAGCTTTCTTT.

The CDR3 region is CASSQTDRVESPLHF. The CDR3 DNA is TGTGCCAGCTCACAAACGGACAGGGTGGAATCACCCCTCCACTTT. The chain recombines TRBV18 with TRBJ1-6, with 8 bases that match TRBD1. Trimming took 4 bases from V and 10 from J; bases not matched to a gene: 9. Germline V CDR1 and CDR2: KGHSH, LQKENI. The CDR3 loop spans 15 amino acids. The whole variable domain, filled in from reference TRBV18 and TRBJ1-6, reads NAGVMQNPRHLVRRRGQEARLRCSPMKGHSHVYWYRQLPEEGLKFMVYLQKENIIDESGMPKERFSAEFPKEGPSILRIQQVVRGDSAAYFCASSQTDRVESPLHFGNGTRLTVT.

The chain has TRBV5-1 and TRBJ1-2; D is ambiguous. This CDR3 is built from 14 residues. Germline lookup yields CDR1 SGHRS and CDR2 YFSETQ. Trimming cost V 5 bases and J 4 bases, with 15 bases left between them. The DNA for the CDR3 is TGCGCCAGCAGTTCGACGGGAGACGCCTATGGCTACACCTTC. Residues: CASSSTGDAYGYTF.

The V gene is TRBV6-5, the J gene TRBJ1-1, with 8 nucleotides matching TRBD1. V trimming: 8 bases; J trimming: 5 bases; junction bases outside the gene matches: 13. The germline gives CDR1 MNHEY, CDR2 SVGAGI. CDR3 length: 15 residues. CDR3 loop: CASYGQGKDRTEAFF. The CDR3 nucleotides read TGTGCCAGCTATGGACAGGGAAAAGATAGAACTGAAGCTTTCTTT.

This chain uses TRBV4-1 with TRBJ1-4, with D hard to call. CDR3 length equals 16 residues. V was cut by 4 bases and J by 0 bases, with 12 bases left in between. Germline V lookup: CDR1 MGHRA, CDR2 YSYEKL. This CDR3 reads CASSLLPVATNEKLFF. In DNA, the CDR3 is TGCGCCAGCAGCCTCCTCCCAGTTGCAACTAATGAAAAACTGTTTTTT.

The DNA of the CDR3 is TGCAGCGTTATGACAGGGACTGGCTATGGCTACACCTTC. Translating gives CSVMTGTGYGYTF. The chain uses TRBV29-1 and TRBJ1-2; 7 bases are shared with TRBD1. The CDR3 spans 13 residues. Germline-derived CDR1 and CDR2 are SQVTM and ANQGSEA. Losses at the gene ends were 5 bases for V and 4 bases for J; bases not matched to a gene: 7.

The chain links TRBV9 to TRBJ2-1; possible D gene TRBD1, 5 bases. The V gene's germline CDR1 is SGDLS and CDR2 YYNGEE. This CDR3 has 15 residues. V shed 0 bases and J shed 4 bases, with 11 bases lying between them. The CDR3 here is CASSVEGLVYNEQFF. CDR3 bases: TGTGCCAGCAGCGTAGAGGGGTTGGTTTACAATGAGCAGTTCTTC.

This clone has only a few counts. The chain recombines TRBV2 with TRBJ1-6, with TRBD1 matching 9 bases. This CDR3 has 15 residues. With V trimmed by 6 bases and J by 4 bases, 4 bases remained unmatched. Germline V gene sequence: CDR1 SNHLY, CDR2 FYNNEI. For the CDR3, the DNA is TGTGCCAGCAGCGGGGACAGGGCATATAATTCACCCCTCCACTTT. This sequence encodes CASSGDRAYNSPLHF.

CDR3 region: CASSLARQVPHF. The CDR3 DNA reads as TGTGCCAGCAGCTTGGCGCGACAGGTACCCCACTTT. The chain employs TRBV5-6 and TRBJ1-6; a weak D match, TRBD1 (6 bases). Trimming removed 0 bases at V and 18 bases at J, with 13 bases between. The CDR3 sequence is 12 residues long. CDR1 is SGHDT and CDR2 is YYEEEE in the germline V gene.

CDR3 protein: CASSPQTQRTEAFF. The CDR3 DNA reads as TGTGCCAGCAGCCCTCAAACTCAGAGGACTGAAGCTTTCTTT. The chain links TRBV19 to TRBJ1-1; D unclear. The CDR3 is made up of 14 amino acids. Trimming removed 9 bases at V and 5 bases at J, with 19 bases between. Germline V CDR1 and CDR2: LNHDA, SQIVND (reference sequence).

The gene calls are TRBV5-6 and TRBJ1-1, with D uncertain. The CDR3 totals 14 residues. V was pared by 1 base and J by 1 base, with 8 bases between. Looked up from germline, CDR1 is SGHDT and CDR2 is YYEEEE. CDR3 region: CASSLRSGNTEAFF. The CDR3 DNA reads as TGTGCCAGCAGCTTGCGTTCGGGGAACACTGAAGCTTTCTTT. The full variable domain, its missing parts supplied by reference TRBV5-6 and TRBJ1-1, is DAGVTQSPTHLIKTRGQQVTLRCSPKSGHDTVSWYQQALGQGPQFIFQYYEEEERQRGNFPDRFSGHQFPNYSSELNVNALLLGDSALYLCASSLRSGNTEAFFGQGTRLTVV.

V is TRBV3-1 (or the pseudogene TRBV3-2) and J is TRBJ2-3, with TRBD2 identical over 12 bases. The CDR3 covers 16 residues. Looked up from germline, CDR1 is LGHDT and CDR2 is YNNKEL (reference sequence). V gave up 2 bases and J gave up 5 bases; unmatched junction bases: 5. The CDR3 loop reads CASSQLGLAGIDTQYF. In nucleotides, the CDR3 is TGTGCCAGCAGCCAACTCGGACTAGCGGGGATAGATACGCAGTATTTT.

This clone appeared once. The V gene is TRBV24-1, the J gene TRBJ2-5; 8 bases fit TRBD2. This CDR3 region has 17 residues. The V gene end was trimmed by 4 bases and the J gene end by 4 bases; junction bases not matched to a gene: 13. Germline V gives CDR1 KGHDR, CDR2 SFDVKD. The CDR3 region has the DNA TGTGCCACCAGTGAGTACAAAGCCGGGACTAGTACAGAGACCCAGTACTTC. Encoded protein: CATSEYKAGTSTETQYF.

The chain employs TRBV5-1 and TRBJ2-3; 7 nucleotides match TRBD1. The V segment lost 4 bases and the J segment 2 bases; nucleotides outside the gene matches: 7. The CDR3 runs to 15 residues. CDR1 and CDR2 (germline): SGHRS, YFSETQ. The CDR3 DNA is TGCGCCAGCAGCCCTAACAGGGGATCCACAGATACGCAGTATTTT. It yields the protein CASSPNRGSTDTQYF.

This clone was counted once. The J gene is TRBJ1-2, the V gene TRBV6-5; weak D call: TRBD1 (5 bases). This CDR3 contains 14 residues. Germline loops: CDR1 MNHEY, CDR2 SVGAGI. The V end lost 7 bases, the J end lost 0 bases, and 12 bases lay between the germline ends. In DNA, the CDR3 is TGTGCCAGCACCCGCAGGGCACCTAACTATGGCTACACCTTC. Translation: CASTRRAPNYGYTF.

This chain connects TRBV28 to TRBJ2-7, with D tentatively TRBD1 (6 bases). This CDR3 contains 16 residues. Germline loops: CDR1 MDHEN, CDR2 SYDVKM. Trimming took 6 bases from V and 2 from J, leaving 20 bases between them. CDR3 DNA sequence: TGTGCCAGCAGCTTTACTTTACGGGACACCGCCTACGAGCAGTACTTC. Its translation is CASSFTLRDTAYEQYF.

The V and J genes are TRBV7-2 and TRBJ1-5; D not certain. The V gene's germline CDR1 is SGHTA and CDR2 FQGNSA. The V gene lost 5 bases and the J gene lost 1 base, with 9 bases spanning the gap. The CDR3 is 14 amino acids. CDR3 sequence: CASSISLSNQPQHF. The CDR3 DNA is TGTGCCAGCAGCATTAGTCTCAGCAATCAGCCCCAGCATTTT.

This chain joins TRBV2 and TRBJ2-7; a weak D match, TRBD2 (5 bases). CDR3 size: 15 residues. The ends were cut back, 4 bases at V and 0 bases at J, with 13 bases in the middle. Germline loops: CDR1 SNHLY, CDR2 FYNNEI. The CDR3 sequence: CASSVPLGSSYEQYF. DNA for the CDR3: TGTGCCAGCAGTGTACCCTTGGGGAGCTCCTACGAGCAGTACTTC. Filled out from reference TRBV2 and TRBJ2-7, the complete variable domain reads EPEVTQTPSHQVTQMGQEVILRCVPISNHLYFYWYRQILGQKVEFLVSFYNNEISEKSEIFDDQFSVERPDGSNFTLKIRSTKLEDSAMYFCASSVPLGSSYEQYFGPGTRLTVT.

This rearrangement joins TRBV6-5 to TRBJ2-1, with D hard to call. V was shortened by 6 bases and J by 6 bases, with 15 bases between the two germline ends. Germline CDR1 is MNHEY and CDR2 is SVGAGI. The CDR3 contains 14 residues. The CDR3 protein is CASSSRRRLNEQFF. CDR3 nucleotides: TGTGCCAGCAGCTCGCGACGCCGACTCAATGAGCAGTTCTTC.

The rearrangement joins TRBV4-3 to TRBJ1-1; TRBD1 is a possible D gene (5 bases). Germline V CDR1 and CDR2: LGHNA, YSLEER. This CDR3 has 18 amino acids. The V gene lost 1 base and the J gene lost 1 base, with 19 bases spanning the gap. CDR3: CASSQGTIRMLPNTEAFF. The CDR3 DNA is TGCGCCAGCAGCCAAGGGACAATTAGGATGCTGCCGAACACTGAAGCTTTCTTT.

V is TRBV19 and J is TRBJ1-5; the D gene is possibly TRBD1 (6 bases). The CDR3 covers 15 residues. Trimming stripped 6 bases from V and 10 bases from J, with 22 bases between. Germline V gene sequence: CDR1 LNHDA, CDR2 SQIVND (reference sequence). The CDR3 bases are TGTGCCAGTAGGGCCTCCGACGGGGGGCGAGGTCCCCAGCATTTT. This encodes CASRASDGGRGPQHF.